This T cell receptor (beta chain) was documented in a study of T cells in localized non-small cell lung cancer. Study-wide results and limits: Uninvolved adjacent lung showed the highest T cell clonality, exceeding tumor. Adjacent lung tissue had a median 57 of the top 100 clones found in the tumor. Overall survival was longer when the density of T cells in the blood was higher. Sequencing involved a lone tumor region, leaving heterogeneity possible.

Worth noting for this clone: Its matching antigen is unknown.

Assay: immunoSEQ multiplex PCR; the TCRdb copy retains only in-frame clones and omits some. The sample carries some 140,000 clones, around 90% recorded once. This CDR3 comprises 15 residues. CDR1 and CDR2 (germline): LNHDA, SQIVND (reference sequence). V dropped 4 bases and J dropped 2 bases, with 15 bases sitting between them. This receptor was identified in a female donor aged 60 or older with stage I lung adenocarcinoma. The specimen comprised peripheral blood, sampled before any cancer treatment. This sequence joins TRBV19 and TRBJ2-7; D is possibly TRBD1 or TRBD2 (5 bases each). The CDR3 region is CASSTTWDQTYEQYF. CDR3 nucleotide sequence: TGTGCCAGTAGTACAACCTGGGACCAAACCTACGAGCAGTACTTC.